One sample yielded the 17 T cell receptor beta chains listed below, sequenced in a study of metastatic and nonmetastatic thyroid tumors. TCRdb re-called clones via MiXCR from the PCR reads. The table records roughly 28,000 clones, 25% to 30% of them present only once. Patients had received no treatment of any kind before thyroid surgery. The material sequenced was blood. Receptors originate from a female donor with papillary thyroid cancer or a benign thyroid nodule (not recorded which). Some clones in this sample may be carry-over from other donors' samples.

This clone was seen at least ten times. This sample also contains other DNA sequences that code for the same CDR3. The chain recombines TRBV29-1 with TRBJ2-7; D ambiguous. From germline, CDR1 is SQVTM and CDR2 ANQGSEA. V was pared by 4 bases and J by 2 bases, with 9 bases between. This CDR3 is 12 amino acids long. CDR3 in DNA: TGCAGCGTTGGGGAAGAACCCTACGAGCAGTACTTC. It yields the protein CSVGEEPYEQYF.

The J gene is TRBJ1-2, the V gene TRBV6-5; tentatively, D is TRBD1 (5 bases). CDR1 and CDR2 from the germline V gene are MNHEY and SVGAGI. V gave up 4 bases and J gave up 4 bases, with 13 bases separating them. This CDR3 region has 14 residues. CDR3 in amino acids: CASSLGVAAYGYTF. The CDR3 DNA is TGTGCCAGCAGTTTAGGGGTGGCTGCCTATGGCTACACCTTC.

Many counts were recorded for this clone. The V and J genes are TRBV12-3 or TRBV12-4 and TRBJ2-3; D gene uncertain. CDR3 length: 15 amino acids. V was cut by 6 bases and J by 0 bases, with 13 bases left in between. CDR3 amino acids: CASRWRMTSTDTQYF. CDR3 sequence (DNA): TGTGCCAGCAGGTGGCGTATGACGAGCACAGATACGCAGTATTTT.

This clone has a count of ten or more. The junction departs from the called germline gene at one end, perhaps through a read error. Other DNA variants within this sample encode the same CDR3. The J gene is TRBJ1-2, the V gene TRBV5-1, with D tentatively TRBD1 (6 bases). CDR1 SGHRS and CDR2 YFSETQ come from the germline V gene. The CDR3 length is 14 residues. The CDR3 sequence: CASSLGPGEDGYTF. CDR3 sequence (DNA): TGCGCCAGCAGCTTGGGCCCAGGGGAAGATGGCTACACCTTT. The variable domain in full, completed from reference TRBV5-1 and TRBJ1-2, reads KAGVTQTPRYLIKTRGQQVTLSCSPISGHRSVSWYQQTPGQGLQFLFEYFSETQRNKGNFPGRFSGRQFSNSRSEMNVSTLELGDSALYLCASSLGPGEDGYTFGSGTRLTVV.

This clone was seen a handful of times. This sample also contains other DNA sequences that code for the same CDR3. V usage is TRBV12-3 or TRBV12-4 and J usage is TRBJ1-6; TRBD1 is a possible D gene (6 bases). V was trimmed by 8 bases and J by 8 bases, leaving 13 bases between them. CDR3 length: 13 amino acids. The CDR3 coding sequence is TGTGCCAGCCGGAGGGGGGCCGATTCACCCCTCCACTTT. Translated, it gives CASRRGADSPLHF.

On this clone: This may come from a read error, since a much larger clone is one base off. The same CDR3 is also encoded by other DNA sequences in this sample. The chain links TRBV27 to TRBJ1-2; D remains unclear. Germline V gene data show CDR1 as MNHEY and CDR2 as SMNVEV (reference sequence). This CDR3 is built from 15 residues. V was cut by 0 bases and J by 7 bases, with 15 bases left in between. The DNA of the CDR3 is TGTGCCAGCAGTTTATCGCCCGGTAATCCTTTTGGCTACACCTTC. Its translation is CASSLSPGNPFGYTF.

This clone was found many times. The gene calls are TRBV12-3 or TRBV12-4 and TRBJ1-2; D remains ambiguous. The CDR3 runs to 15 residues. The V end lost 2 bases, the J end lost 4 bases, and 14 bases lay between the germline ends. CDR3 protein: CASSLRQAPLYGYTF. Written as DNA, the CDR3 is TGTGCCAGCAGTTTAAGGCAGGCCCCCCTCTATGGCTACACCTTC.

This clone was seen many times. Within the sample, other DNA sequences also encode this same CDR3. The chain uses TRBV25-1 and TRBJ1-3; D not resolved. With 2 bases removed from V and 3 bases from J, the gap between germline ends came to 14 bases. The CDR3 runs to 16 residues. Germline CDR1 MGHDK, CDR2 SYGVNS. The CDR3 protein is CASSEGTASSGNTIYF. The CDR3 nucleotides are TGTGCCAGCAGTGAAGGCACTGCCTCGAGTGGAAACACCATATATTTT.

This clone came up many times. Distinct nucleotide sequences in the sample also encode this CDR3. CDR3 DNA sequence: TGTGCCAGCAGTGAGGGGTATGGCTACACCTTC. This encodes CASSEGYGYTF. This chain uses TRBV6-4 with TRBJ1-2; no firm D call. Trimming stripped 3 bases from V and 5 bases from J, with 4 bases between. The germline gives CDR1 MRHNA, CDR2 SNTAGT. The CDR3 is 11 residues long.

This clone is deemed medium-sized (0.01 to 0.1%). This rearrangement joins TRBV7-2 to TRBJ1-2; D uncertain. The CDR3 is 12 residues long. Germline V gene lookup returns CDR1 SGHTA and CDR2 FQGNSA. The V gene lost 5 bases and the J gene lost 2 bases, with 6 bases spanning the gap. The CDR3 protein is CASSPSNYGYTF. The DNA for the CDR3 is TGTGCCAGCAGCCCCAGCAACTATGGCTACACCTTC.

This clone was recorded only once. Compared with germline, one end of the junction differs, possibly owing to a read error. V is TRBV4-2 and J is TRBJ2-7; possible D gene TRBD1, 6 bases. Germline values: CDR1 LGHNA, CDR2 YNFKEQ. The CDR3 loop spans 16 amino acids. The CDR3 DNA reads TGTGCCAGCAGTCAAGACCCCAGCAGGGGCGCAAACGAGCAGTACTTC. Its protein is CASSQDPSRGANEQYF.

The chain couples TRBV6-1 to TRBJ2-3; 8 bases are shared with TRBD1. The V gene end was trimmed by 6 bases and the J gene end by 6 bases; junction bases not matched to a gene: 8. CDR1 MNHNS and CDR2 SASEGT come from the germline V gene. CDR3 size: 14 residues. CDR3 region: CASRGSTGVDTQYF. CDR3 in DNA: TGTGCCAGCAGGGGTTCGACAGGGGTGGATACGCAGTATTTT.

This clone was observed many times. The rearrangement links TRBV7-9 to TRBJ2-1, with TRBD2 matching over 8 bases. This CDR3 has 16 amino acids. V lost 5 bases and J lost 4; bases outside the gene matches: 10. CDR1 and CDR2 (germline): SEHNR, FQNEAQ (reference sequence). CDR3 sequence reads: CASSAAVSGSYNEQFF. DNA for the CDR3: TGTGCCAGCAGCGCGGCGGTGAGCGGGAGTTACAATGAGCAGTTCTTC.

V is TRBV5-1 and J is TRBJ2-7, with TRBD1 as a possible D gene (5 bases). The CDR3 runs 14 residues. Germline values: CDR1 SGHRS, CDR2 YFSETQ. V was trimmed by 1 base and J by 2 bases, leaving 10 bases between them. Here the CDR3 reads CASSLLGHPYEQYF. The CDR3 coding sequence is TGCGCCAGCAGCTTGTTAGGACACCCCTACGAGCAGTACTTC.

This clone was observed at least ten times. The CDR3: CAISESVSDEQFF. Written as DNA, the CDR3 is TGTGCCATCAGTGAGTCGGTCAGCGATGAGCAGTTCTTC. The gene calls are TRBV10-3 and TRBJ2-1; D call uncertain. V gave up 0 bases and J gave up 8 bases, with 8 bases separating them. The CDR3 covers 13 residues. CDR1 is ENHRY and CDR2 is SYGVKD in the germline V gene.

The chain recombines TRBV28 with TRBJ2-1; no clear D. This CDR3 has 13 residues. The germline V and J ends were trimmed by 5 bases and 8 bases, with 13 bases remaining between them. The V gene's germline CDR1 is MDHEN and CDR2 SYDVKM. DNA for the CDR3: TGTGCCAGCAGTCTCGCTTGGGTGGATGAGCAGTTCTTC. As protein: CASSLAWVDEQFF.

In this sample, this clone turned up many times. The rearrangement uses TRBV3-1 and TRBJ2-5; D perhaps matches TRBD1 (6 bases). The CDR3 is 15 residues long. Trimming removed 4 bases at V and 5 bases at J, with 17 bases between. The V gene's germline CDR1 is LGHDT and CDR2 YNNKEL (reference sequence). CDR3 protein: CASSPFGVQGETQYF. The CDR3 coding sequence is TGTGCCAGCAGCCCCTTTGGTGTGCAGGGGGAGACCCAGTACTTC.